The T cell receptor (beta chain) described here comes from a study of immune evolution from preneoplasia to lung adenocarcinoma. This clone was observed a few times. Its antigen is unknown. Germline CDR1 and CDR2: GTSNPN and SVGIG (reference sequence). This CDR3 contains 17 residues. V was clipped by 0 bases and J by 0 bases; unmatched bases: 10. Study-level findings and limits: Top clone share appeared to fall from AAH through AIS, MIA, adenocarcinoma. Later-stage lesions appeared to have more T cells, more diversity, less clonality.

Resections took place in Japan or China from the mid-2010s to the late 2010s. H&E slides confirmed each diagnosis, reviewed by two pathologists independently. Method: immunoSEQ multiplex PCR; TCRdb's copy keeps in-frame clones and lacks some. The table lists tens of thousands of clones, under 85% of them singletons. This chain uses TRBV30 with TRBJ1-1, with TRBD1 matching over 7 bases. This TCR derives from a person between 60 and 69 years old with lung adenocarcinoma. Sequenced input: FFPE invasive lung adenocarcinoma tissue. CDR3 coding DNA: TGTGCCTGGAGTGTACGGGGCAGGGGGTATATGAACACTGAAGCTTTCTTT. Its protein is CAWSVRGRGYMNTEAFF.